The clone carrying this TCR beta chain was picked up one time. Its matching antigen is unknown. It was with unique molecular identifiers that the TCRbeta library was prepared. TCRdb redid the calling of the PCR reads with MiXCR, one entry per CDR3 protein. The table lists hundreds of thousands of distinct CDR3 sequences, roughly 25% of them singletons. The data are from a study of T-cell reconstitution after alpha-beta-depleted transplantation in children. Findings and caveats of the study: Certain patients had high TCRbeta diversity at day 60, and it came from recipient T cells and thymic progenitors that survived. At one year after transplant, newly produced T cells mostly accounted for T-cell counts and diversity. Where alpha-beta T cells came from about two months after transplant was reportedly several hundred expanded graft clones.

Germline-derived CDR1 and CDR2 are MGHRA and YSYEKL. V gave up 0 bases and J gave up 10 bases, with 16 bases separating them. This CDR3 has 15 amino acids. Here the sequenced sample was PBMCs, mostly from graft donor cells, taken 360 days after TCRalphabeta/CD19-depleted stem cell transplant. This sequence was found in a female patient under 10 years old who had a stem cell transplant for congenital amegakaryocytic thrombocytopenia, so the T cells may come from the graft donor. The rearrangement uses TRBV4-1 and TRBJ2-1, with no clear D. The CDR3 DNA is TGCGCCAGCAGCCAAGAACATACATCGAGCGTCGAGCAGTTCTTC. Protein: CASSQEHTSSVEQFF.